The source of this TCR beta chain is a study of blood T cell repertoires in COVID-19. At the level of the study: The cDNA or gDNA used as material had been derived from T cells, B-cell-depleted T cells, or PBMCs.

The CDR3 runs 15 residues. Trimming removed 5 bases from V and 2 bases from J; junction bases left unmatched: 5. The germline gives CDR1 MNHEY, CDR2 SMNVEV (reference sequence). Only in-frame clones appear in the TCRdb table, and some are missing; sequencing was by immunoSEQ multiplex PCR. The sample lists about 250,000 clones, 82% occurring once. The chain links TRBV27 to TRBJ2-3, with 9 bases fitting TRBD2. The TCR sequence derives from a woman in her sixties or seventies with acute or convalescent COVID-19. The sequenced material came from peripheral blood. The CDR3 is CASSQAGGITDTQYF. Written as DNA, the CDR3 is TGTGCCAGCAGTCAAGCGGGGGGAATCACAGATACGCAGTATTTT.